This paragraph reports one T cell receptor (beta chain). The record originates from a study of cytomegalovirus exposure and HLA in healthy donors. The PCR had 60 Vbeta and 13 Jbeta primers. Some clones are missing from TCRdb's copy, which holds only in-frame ones; the method was immunoSEQ multiplex PCR. The table includes fewer than 150,000 clones, 60% to 75% detected once. The clonotype comes from a human donor in good health. The sequencing sample was made of PBMCs.

CDR3 residues: CSARDTPEQFF. CDR3 DNA: TGCAGTGCTAGAGATACACCGGAGCAGTTCTTC. V is TRBV20-1 and J is TRBJ2-1; D ambiguous. The V gene's germline CDR1 is DFQATT and CDR2 SNEGSKA (reference sequence). Trimming left V 0 bases short and J 10 bases short, with 7 bases between. The CDR3 runs 11 residues.